The source of this T cell receptor (beta chain) is a study of STAT5B mutations in CD4+ large granular lymphocyte leukemia (dated 2022 in TCRdb). Regarding the study in general: Among the healthy controls, the CDR3 'QG' motif was associated with a particular HLA allele. The purity of purified fractions was confirmed by flow cytometry on FACSCanto II or FACSVerse to exceed 95% among lymphocytes. The TCRbeta repertoires of CD4+ T-cell large granular lymphocyte leukemia patients were compared with the TCRbeta repertoires of healthy blood donors.

The immunoSEQ assay at survey resolution was used to sequence TCRbeta rearrangements from genomic DNA. Regarding the original processing steps: In the TCR sequencing data, the lowest productive clonotype frequency that could be detected was 2.59 x 10-5. Only productive TCRbeta rearrangements, meaning sequences that were complete and in-frame, were kept for the analyses. Sample clonality was computed as Simpson clonality in the immunoSEQ Analyzer version 3.0. Clones were grouped by frequency into very rare, small, medium, large (1-20%) or hyperexpanded (>20%) categories. Generation probabilities were estimated with OLGA 1.2.3, V-gene circos plots were made with VDJtools, specificities were looked up in VDJdb, and CDR3 motifs were identified with GLIPH. TCRdb limited this immuneACCESS table to in-frame rearrangements with V and J called. A share of clones is missing; checked studies link under half to unresolved V genes, and the rest is unexplained. The V and J calls and the clone size are those of that table, but D and trimming were determined from the DNA. A total of fewer than 50,000 clones appear in this sample, around 85% of them only once. Together, the top ten hold less than 3% of the sample.

In regard to this clone: Its recognized antigen is unknown. Base qualities were left out, and no much larger clone turns up one base away.

The paper's findings and limits, for the study overall: Greater clonality appeared to be present in CD4-sorted patient repertoires than in healthy CD4+ repertoires, and the difference was retained after the putative leukemic clones were removed. The main leukemic clonotypes were found to be private to each patient, although around 26% of the main leukemic clonotypes were detected at low frequency in the non-leukemic repertoires of other patients. The data were not HLA-matched, and the higher clonality in CD4+ T-LGLL than in CD8+ T-LGLL could be due to the relatively small sample size. TRBV06-family usage was enriched among the top patient clones (8/27) compared with healthy controls (2/35).

V was cut back by 1 base and J by 9 bases, leaving a gap of 11 bases between them. In the germline V gene (reference sequence), CDR1 corresponds to SGHNT and CDR2 to YYREEE. The CDR3 measures 13 amino acids from cysteine to phenylalanine. Of all the DNA, just the CDR3 is kept, 39 bases in frame from base 1. The healthy controls were over 30 blood donors, and the buffy coats of these donors were supplied by the Finnish Red Cross blood service. All TCR-sequenced material derived from peripheral blood: patient blood samples and healthy donor buffy coats. Ficoll-Hypaque gradient centrifugation was used to isolate peripheral blood mononuclear cells. CD4+ cells were magnetically purified from the buffy coats of healthy controls. Genomic DNA was extracted with the Gentra Puregene Cell and Tissue kit and quantified on a Qubit 2.0 fluorometer.

This receptor was obtained from a human donor in good health. The specimen was CD4+ T cells from blood buffy coats. The chain employs TRBV5-4 and TRBJ2-1, with a weak D call of TRBD2 (6 bases match). The nucleotide sequence is TGTGCCAGCAGCTTGAAGACCGGGAGTGAGCAGTTCTTC. This is translated as CASSLKTGSEQFF.